The TCR beta chain under discussion was sequenced for a study of cytomegalovirus exposure and HLA in healthy donors. J lost 4 bases, V lost 4 bases, and 5 bases had no gene match. Germline CDR1 is MNHEY and CDR2 is SVGAGI. The CDR3 sequence is 14 residues long. The PCR made use of 60 Vbeta and 13 Jbeta primers. The protocol was immunoSEQ multiplex PCR, while the TCRdb copy is restricted to in-frame clones and leaves out a portion. The data show roughly 120,000 clones, 75% to 85% seen once. What was sequenced was PBMCs. The TCR sequence derives from a man in his forties in good health and CMV-seronegative. The chain is built from TRBV6-5 and TRBJ1-2; 8 bases line up with TRBD1. Written as DNA, the CDR3 is TGTGCCAGCAGTTTCGGACAGGGCTTCTATGGCTACACCTTC. It specifies CASSFGQGFYGYTF.